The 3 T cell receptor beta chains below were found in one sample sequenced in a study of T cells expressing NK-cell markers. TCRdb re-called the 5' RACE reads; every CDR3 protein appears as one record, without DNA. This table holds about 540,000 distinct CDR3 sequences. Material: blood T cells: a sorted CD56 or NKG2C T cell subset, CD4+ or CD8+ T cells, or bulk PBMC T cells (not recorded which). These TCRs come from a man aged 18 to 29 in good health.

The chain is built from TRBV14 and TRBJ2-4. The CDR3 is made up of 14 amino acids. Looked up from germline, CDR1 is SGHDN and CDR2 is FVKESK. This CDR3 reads CASSPQVAKNIQYF.

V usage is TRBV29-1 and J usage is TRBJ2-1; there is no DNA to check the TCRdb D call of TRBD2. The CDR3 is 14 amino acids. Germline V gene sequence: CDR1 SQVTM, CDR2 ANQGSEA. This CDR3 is CSVARTSLIDEQFF.

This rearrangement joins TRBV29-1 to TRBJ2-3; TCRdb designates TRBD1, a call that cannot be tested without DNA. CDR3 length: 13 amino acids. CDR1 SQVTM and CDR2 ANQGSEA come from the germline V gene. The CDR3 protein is CSVVRGVTDTQYF.